Below, 32 T cell receptor beta chains from the same sample are listed, as sequenced in a study of somatic mutations in cytotoxic T cells in rheumatoid arthritis. Sequencing was performed with immunoSEQ multiplex PCR; in TCRdb, only in-frame clones are kept and a portion is missing. The data show tens of thousands of clones, around 76% seen once. Sequenced sample: CD8+ T cells sorted from blood. The receptors come from a man aged 45-65 years in good health.

The chain joins TRBV11-3 to TRBJ2-6; TRBD1 matches at 9 bases. Per the germline V gene, CDR1 is SGHNT and CDR2 is YENEEA. V lost 3 bases and J lost 0; bases outside the gene matches: 6. The length of the CDR3 is 18 residues. The CDR3 loop is CASSLGTGFYSGANVLTF. DNA of the CDR3: TGTGCCAGCAGCTTGGGGACAGGGTTTTACTCTGGGGCCAACGTCCTGACTTTC. The variable domain in full, completed from reference TRBV11-3 and TRBJ2-6, reads EAGVVQSPRYKIIEKKQPVAFWCNPISGHNTLYWYLQNLGQGPELLIRYENEEAVDDSQLPKDRFSAERLKGVDSTLKIQPAELGDSAVYLCASSLGTGFYSGANVLTFGAGSRLTVL.

The CDR3 DNA is TGTGCCAGCAAAAAAAATCTTAGACTCGAAGAGACCCAGTACTTC. This codes for CASKKNLRLEETQYF. The chain has TRBV6-1 and TRBJ2-5; D uncertain. The CDR3 contains 15 residues. Germline V CDR1 and CDR2: MNHNS, SASEGT. V lost 7 bases and J 3 bases, leaving 18 bases between the germline ends.

The V gene is TRBV4-1, the J gene TRBJ2-1; no firm D call. V lost 0 bases and J 7 bases, leaving 7 bases between the germline ends. The CDR3 contains 13 residues. Germline lookup yields CDR1 MGHRA and CDR2 YSYEKL. The CDR3: CASSQDGRNEQFF. CDR3 nucleotide sequence: TGCGCCAGCAGCCAAGACGGCCGGAATGAGCAGTTCTTC.

The rearrangement uses TRBV7-9 and TRBJ2-1; a weak D match, TRBD2 (5 bases). Looked up from germline, CDR1 is SEHNR and CDR2 is FQNEAQ (reference sequence). V was cut by 3 bases and J by 7 bases, with 7 bases left in between. CDR3 length equals 12 residues. The CDR3 loop is CASSFRGNEQFF. For the CDR3, the DNA is TGTGCCAGCAGCTTTCGAGGGAATGAGCAGTTCTTC.

V and J are TRBV2 and TRBJ2-1; TRBD1 or TRBD2 may be the D gene (5 bases each). The germline V and J ends were trimmed by 3 bases and 8 bases, with 17 bases remaining between them. The CDR3 sequence is 15 residues long. The V gene's germline CDR1 is SNHLY and CDR2 FYNNEI. The CDR3 DNA sequence: TGTGCCAGCAGTGACTGGGGACCCGGGTTGGATGAGCAGTTCTTC. Its translation: CASSDWGPGLDEQFF.

This clone was seen just once. The V and J genes are TRBV2 and TRBJ1-4; D is unclear. The germline V gene encodes CDR1 SNHLY and CDR2 FYNNEI. The ends were cut back, 2 bases at V and 0 bases at J, with 7 bases in the middle. This CDR3 comprises 15 residues. CDR3 sequence reads: CASSEWVATNEKLFF. In DNA, the CDR3 is TGTGCCAGCAGTGAATGGGTCGCAACTAATGAAAAACTGTTTTTT.

The rearrangement joins TRBV2 to TRBJ2-1, with TRBD1 identical over 7 bases. V was clipped by 6 bases and J by 7 bases; unmatched bases: 6. This CDR3 has 13 residues. Per germline, CDR1 SNHLY and CDR2 FYNNEI. The CDR3 bases are TGTGCCAGCAGCGAGAGACAGGGTAATGAGCAGTTCTTC. Translated: CASSERQGNEQFF.

This chain links TRBV7-9 with TRBJ1-1; 8 bases map to TRBD1. The CDR3 totals 15 residues. Germline CDR1 reads SEHNR; CDR2 reads FQNEAQ (reference sequence). V shed 2 bases and J 4 bases; nucleotides not matched to a gene: 6. The DNA of the CDR3 is TGTGCCAGCAGCTTATGGGGCACAGGGGGCACTGAAGCTTTCTTT. This codes for CASSLWGTGGTEAFF.

J is TRBJ2-7 and V is TRBV6-5; TRBD2 matches 10 bases. J lost 4 bases, V lost 4 bases, and 10 bases had no gene match. Looked up from germline, CDR1 is MNHEY and CDR2 is SVGAGI. This CDR3 comprises 16 residues. The CDR3 is CASSLGRLAGVYEQYF. In nucleotides, the CDR3 is TGTGCCAGCAGTTTAGGGCGACTAGCGGGCGTATACGAGCAGTACTTC.

The V gene is TRBV10-2, the J gene TRBJ1-1; D gene unclear. Germline CDR1 WSHSY, CDR2 SAAADI. The ends were cut back, 7 bases at V and 0 bases at J, with 9 bases in the middle. This CDR3 has 13 amino acids. The CDR3, as DNA: TGCGCCAGCATCAAGGCCATGAACACTGAAGCTTTCTTT. Its protein is CASIKAMNTEAFF.

This sequence joins TRBV9 and TRBJ1-1, with a weak D call TRBD1 (6 bases). The CDR3 has 14 residues. The V gene lost 0 bases and the J gene lost 5 bases, with 11 bases spanning the gap. Germline lookup yields CDR1 SGDLS and CDR2 YYNGEE. CDR3 nucleotide sequence: TGTGCCAGCAGCGTAGAGGGCAGGGGAACTGAAGCTTTCTTT. It encodes CASSVEGRGTEAFF.

The V gene is TRBV10-3, the J gene TRBJ2-1; 10 nucleotides match TRBD2. There are 15 residues in the CDR3. Germline V lookup: CDR1 ENHRY, CDR2 SYGVKD. V gave up 6 bases and J gave up 7 bases; unmatched junction bases: 9. This CDR3 reads CAIRVGTSDSNEQFF. The CDR3 bases are TGTGCCATCAGAGTCGGGACTAGCGATAGTAATGAGCAGTTCTTC.

The V call is TRBV10-3, the J call TRBJ1-1; unclear D gene. Germline V gene lookup returns CDR1 ENHRY and CDR2 SYGVKD. The CDR3 is 13 residues long. The V and J ends lost 4 bases and 1 base respectively, with 7 bases between them. The CDR3 reads CAISVGENTEAFF. The CDR3 region has the DNA TGTGCCATCAGTGTTGGGGAGAACACTGAAGCTTTCTTT.

The rearrangement joins TRBV29-1 to TRBJ2-1; 8 bases map to TRBD1. CDR1 SQVTM and CDR2 ANQGSEA come from the germline V gene. The trim removed 3 bases at V and 0 bases at J, leaving 4 bases unmatched. This CDR3 is 15 amino acids long. The DNA of the CDR3 is TGCAGCGTTGAGGGACAGGTGAGCTCCTACAATGAGCAGTTCTTC. Translating gives CSVEGQVSSYNEQFF.

CDR3 region: CASIRRLANGANEQFF. For the CDR3, the DNA is TGTGCCAGTATCCGCCGACTAGCAAACGGGGCGAATGAGCAGTTCTTC. V gene TRBV27 combines with J gene TRBJ2-1; 7 bases are a match to TRBD2. The CDR3 covers 16 residues. Germline CDR1 MNHEY, CDR2 SMNVEV (reference sequence). J gave up 7 bases and V 9 bases, and 18 bases lay outside the gene matches.

This chain links TRBV27 with TRBJ2-1; 8 bases are shared with TRBD2. CDR3 size: 15 residues. The germline V gene encodes CDR1 MNHEY and CDR2 SMNVEV (reference sequence). After removal of 6 bases from V and 8 bases from J, the junction contained 12 bases not matched to a gene. The CDR3 region is CASRGYAMREDEQFF. Written as DNA, the CDR3 is TGTGCCAGCAGAGGCTATGCGATGCGGGAGGATGAGCAGTTCTTC.

The chain combines TRBV7-8 with TRBJ2-3; TRBD1 matches at 8 bases. J lost 7 bases, V lost 5 bases, and 14 bases had no gene match. This CDR3 spans 16 amino acids. Per germline, CDR1 SGHVS and CDR2 FQNEAQ. As DNA, the CDR3 is TGTGCCAGCAGCCCCCCACCGTGGACAGGGAATAATACGCAGTATTTT. It translates to CASSPPPWTGNNTQYF.

This clone has more than one count but fewer than ten. The chain joins TRBV9 to TRBJ2-7, with D possibly being TRBD2 (6 bases). Germline V lookup: CDR1 SGDLS, CDR2 YYNGEE. This CDR3 region has 15 residues. The V end lost 1 base, the J end lost 2 bases, and 13 bases lay between the germline ends. CDR3 amino acids: CASSVNGGLAYEQYF. In DNA form, the CDR3 reads TGTGCCAGCAGCGTAAATGGGGGACTGGCCTACGAGCAGTACTTC. Full variable domain (missing parts from reference TRBV9 and TRBJ2-7): DSGVTQTPKHLITATGQRVTLRCSPRSGDLSVYWYQQSLDQGLQFLIQYYNGEERAKGNILERFSAQQFPDLHSELNLSSLELGDSALYFCASSVNGGLAYEQYFGPGTRLTVT.

The CDR3 coding sequence is TGTGCCAGTAGTATAGATCGGGCTAGCGAGGCAGATACGCAGTATTTT. This encodes CASSIDRASEADTQYF. The V and J genes are TRBV19 and TRBJ2-3, with D maybe TRBD2 (6 bases). V was clipped by 0 bases and J by 4 bases, with 14 bases between them. Germline lookup yields CDR1 LNHDA and CDR2 SQIVND (reference sequence). CDR3 length equals 16 residues.

The DNA for the CDR3 is TGCAGCGTTGTATCCCGGACAGGGGGCTTGAGGGACGAGCAGTACTTC. Translating it yields CSVVSRTGGLRDEQYF. This chain uses TRBV29-1 with TRBJ2-7, with 11 bases fitting TRBD1. The V gene end was trimmed by 4 bases and the J gene end by 5 bases; junction bases not matched to a gene: 13. The germline CDR1 and CDR2 sequences are SQVTM and ANQGSEA. The CDR3 length is 16 residues.

The chain carries TRBV2 and TRBJ2-7; TRBD2 matches at 9 bases. The CDR3 is made up of 13 amino acids. V lost 9 bases and J lost 3; bases outside the gene matches: 6. Per the germline V gene, CDR1 is SNHLY and CDR2 is FYNNEI. The CDR3 DNA sequence: TGTGCCAGTCTGCGGGAGGGCCGCTACGAGCAGTACTTC. It is translated as CASLREGRYEQYF.

The chain joins TRBV6-5 to TRBJ1-2; 10 bases match TRBD1. Germline assignment: CDR1 MNHEY and CDR2 SVGAGI. CDR3 size: 15 residues. With V trimmed by 2 bases and J by 7 bases, 7 bases remained unmatched. Here the CDR3 DNA reads TGTGCCAGCAGTTACCTCGAGACAGGGGGCATTGGCTACACCTTC. Translating it yields CASSYLETGGIGYTF.

The chain joins TRBV2 to TRBJ2-1; D tentatively fits TRBD1 or TRBD2 (6 bases each). Germline CDR1 is SNHLY and CDR2 is FYNNEI. The CDR3 is made up of 14 amino acids. The ends were cut back, 5 bases at V and 7 bases at J, with 15 bases in the middle. The CDR3 is CASSQGLRGNEQFF. CDR3 sequence (DNA): TGTGCCAGCAGTCAGGGACTCAGGGGTAATGAGCAGTTCTTC.

This clone was found once. The chain links TRBV7-9 to TRBJ2-5, with 8 bases aligning to TRBD2. V lost 5 bases, J lost 2 bases, and 7 bases stayed unmatched. The CDR3 sequence is 15 residues long. The germline CDR1 and CDR2 sequences are SEHNR and FQNEAQ (reference sequence). CDR3 loop: CASSRRTSRQETQYF. CDR3 coding DNA: TGTGCCAGCAGCCGAAGGACTAGCCGACAAGAGACCCAGTACTTC.

The rearrangement joins TRBV6-1 to TRBJ1-1; possible D gene TRBD1, 5 bases. Germline assignment: CDR1 MNHNS and CDR2 SASEGT. The CDR3 consists of 13 residues. The V end was cut by 2 bases, the J end by 5 bases, with 9 bases between. The DNA of the CDR3 is TGTGCCAGCAGTGAATGGGGGGAAACTGAAGCTTTCTTT. It codes for CASSEWGETEAFF.

The count of this clone is one. This chain joins TRBV7-9 and TRBJ2-7; the D is unclear. Germline V CDR1 and CDR2: SEHNR, FQNEAQ (reference sequence). The CDR3 has 12 amino acids. The V end lost 0 bases, the J end lost 5 bases, and 5 bases lay between the germline ends. CDR3 region: CASSLANNEQYF. CDR3 coding DNA: TGTGCCAGCAGCTTAGCCAACAACGAGCAGTACTTC.

In DNA form, the CDR3 reads TGTGCCAGCAGCTTAAGGGGGGGAAGCTCCTACAATGAGCAGTTCTTC. As protein: CASSLRGGSSYNEQFF. The rearrangement uses TRBV11-3 and TRBJ2-1, with D possibly TRBD2 on 7 matching bases. V was cut by 2 bases and J by 0 bases, with 11 bases left in between. This CDR3 comprises 16 residues. Germline CDR1 is SGHNT and CDR2 is YENEEA.

In this sample, this clone turned up once. This sequence joins TRBV19 and TRBJ1-2; possibly TRBD1 for D (5 bases). Germline CDR1 reads LNHDA; CDR2 reads SQIVND (reference sequence). V lost 8 bases and J lost 0, with 16 bases in between. The CDR3 length is 15 residues. CDR3 coding DNA: TGTGCCAGTTGGGGACCAGGAGTTACTAACTATGGCTACACCTTC. Translated: CASWGPGVTNYGYTF.

J is TRBJ1-5 and V is TRBV4-2; D uncertain. The CDR3 spans 16 residues. Germline lookup yields CDR1 LGHNA and CDR2 YNFKEQ. The V end was cut by 0 bases, the J end by 5 bases, with 14 bases between. The CDR3 here is CASSQDLWTDYQPQHF. The CDR3 nucleotides read TGTGCCAGCAGCCAAGATCTTTGGACGGATTATCAGCCCCAGCATTTT.

The chain has TRBV11-2 and TRBJ2-2; 8 bases agree with TRBD2. The V gene end was trimmed by 2 bases and the J gene end by 7 bases; junction bases not matched to a gene: 9. Germline V gene data show CDR1 as SGHAT and CDR2 as FQNNGV. This CDR3 is built from 16 residues. This CDR3 reads CASSLYPGGPIGELFF. In DNA form, the CDR3 reads TGTGCCAGCAGCTTATACCCGGGAGGGCCGATCGGGGAGCTGTTTTTT.

The CDR3 spells CASSLAGDYYGYTF. The DNA of the CDR3 is TGTGCCAGCAGCTTAGCCGGGGATTACTATGGCTACACCTTC. The chain employs TRBV7-9 and TRBJ1-2; D gene unclear. Germline V gene lookup returns CDR1 SEHNR and CDR2 FQNEAQ (reference sequence). Trimming took 0 bases from V and 3 from J, leaving 8 bases between them. CDR3 length equals 14 residues.

The chain employs TRBV7-9 and TRBJ2-7; D call uncertain. The V end was cut by 2 bases, the J end by 2 bases, with 4 bases between. The CDR3 covers 12 residues. The germline CDR1 and CDR2 sequences are SEHNR and FQNEAQ (reference sequence). In nucleotides, the CDR3 is TGTGCCAGCAGCTTAATGGCCTACGAGCAGTACTTC. Amino acid sequence: CASSLMAYEQYF.